This T cell receptor beta chain was captured by sequencing in a study of vaccination effects on CD4 cells after COVID-19 (dated by TCRdb to the early 2020s). Regarding the study in general: Each participant got two doses of an mRNA SARS-CoV-2 vaccine, either BNT162b2 or mRNA-1273. A total of 9 to 11 COVID-19 convalescent patients and a handful of SARS-CoV-2-naive healthy vaccine recipients were included in the full study. In both COVID-19 convalescent patients and infection-naive vaccine recipients, the study compared SARS-CoV-2 spike-specific CD4+ TCR repertoires from before mRNA vaccination with those from after it. The Oncomine TCR Beta short-read assay on an Illumina iSeq 100 was used to sequence cultures from other donors in the study. Study-wide conclusions, independent of this receptor: The study was limited by a small number of convalescent patients, and early post-infection timepoints were lacking. At late post-vaccination timepoints, both infection-induced and vaccine-induced clones showed marked clonal contraction, consistent with waning T cell responses. Among healthy vaccine recipients, nearly all vaccine-induced clones were SARS-CoV-2 mono-reactive, and only 1 of 255 was cross-reactive with common cold coronaviruses.

Libraries were made using the immunoSEQ multiplex PCR assay. TCR beta CDR3 sequencing was performed on DNA from the cultured, isolated CD4+ T cells. Processing in the source paper ran as follows. Non-productive TCR sequences were removed and reads were trimmed to the CDR3 region, keeping CDR3s of at least 7 amino acids. The MANAFEST web app was used to identify antigen-specific clonotypes by comparing expansion in peptide wells with expansion in reference cultures. To be called positive, a clone needed expansion at FDR<0.05 compared with the reference and with all other wells, an odds ratio greater than 5, and a frequency greater than 0.1% in two replicate wells. A clonotype was defined as cross-reactive if the clonotype was significantly expanded both in SARS-CoV-2 spike wells and in at least one common cold coronavirus spike condition. CDR3 similarity was assessed by Levenshtein distance with the stringdist R package, and unrooted trees were built with ape in R 3.6.1. TCRdb carries this immuneACCESS record with in-frame sequences only. Its versions omit some clonotypes, under half of them owing to an unresolved V gene in the studies checked, with the rest unexplained. The V and J calls and the clone size are those of that table, but D and trimming were determined from the DNA. This sample comprises fewer than 30,000 clones, 71% of them detected only once. Of the sample, about an eighth falls within the top ten clones.

Cut back by 0 bases and 1 base, the V and J ends lie 9 bases apart. Per the germline V gene, MNHGY is the CDR1 and SVAAGI is the CDR2. Inclusive of the bounding cysteine and phenylalanine, the CDR3 is 15 residues long. The sequence is cut down to CDR3 DNA, 45 bases in frame from base 1. Note on this clone: The clone's antigen remains unknown. No much larger clone is present one base from it, and per-base qualities are unavailable.

To identify antigen-specific CD4+ T cell clonotypes by their expansion, the ViraFEST assay first stimulated PBMC with viral peptide pools and then applied TCR sequencing. After roughly 11 days of culture, CD4+ T cells were isolated with the EasySep CD4+ T cell isolation kit. Healthy vaccine recipients had no prior SARS-CoV-2 infection, confirmed by negative nucleocapsid antibodies before and after vaccination. Approximately 2 million PBMC per well were cultured in IMDM with around 5% human AB serum, 8 to 10 IU/ml IL-2 and gentamicin, plus 10 ug/ml peptides. Half of the culture medium was replaced with fresh IL-2-containing medium on days 3 and 7. Each peptide stimulation condition was cultured in triplicate wells unless otherwise noted. Using Ficoll-Paque Plus gradient centrifugation, PBMC were separated from whole blood and then either used fresh or cryopreserved at -140C. The overlapping peptide pools covered the spike proteins of SARS-CoV-2 as well as those of the common cold coronaviruses HCoV-NL63, HCoV-OC43 and HCoV-229E. Genomic DNA was extracted from cultured CD4+ T cells with the QIAamp micro DNA kit.

The rearrangement joined TRBV6-9 to TRBJ2-5; a confident D gene designation cannot be given. This receptor was identified in a human donor who received a COVID-19 vaccine. This specimen was CD4+ T cells from PBMCs cultured with HCoV-OC43 spike peptides, taken before COVID-19 vaccination. What this sample's cell subset or site label stands for: HCoV-OC43 spike overlapping peptide pool stimulation. The bases are TGTGCCAGCAGTTATTCGCACGGCCTCCAAGAGACCCAGTACTTC. Its translation reads: CASSYSHGLQETQYF.